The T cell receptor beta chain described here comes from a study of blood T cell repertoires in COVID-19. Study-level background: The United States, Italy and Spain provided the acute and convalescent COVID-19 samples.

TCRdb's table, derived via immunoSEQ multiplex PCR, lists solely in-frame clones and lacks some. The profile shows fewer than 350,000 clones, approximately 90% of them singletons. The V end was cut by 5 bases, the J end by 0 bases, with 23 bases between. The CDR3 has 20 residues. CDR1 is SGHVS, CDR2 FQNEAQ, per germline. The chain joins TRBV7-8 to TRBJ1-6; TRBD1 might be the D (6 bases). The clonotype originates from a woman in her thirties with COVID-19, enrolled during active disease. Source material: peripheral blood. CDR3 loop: CASSAEAGGGMSSYNSPLHF. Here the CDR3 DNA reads TGTGCCAGCAGCGCCGAAGCTGGGGGCGGAATGAGCTCCTATAATTCACCCCTCCACTTT.